These T cell receptor beta chains were read from a single sample in a study of human T cells and chemical hapten exposure. MiXCR was run by TCRdb on the RACE reads, yielding one entry per CDR3 protein. Seen here are about 120,000 distinct CDR3 sequences, 9.5% to 13% observed once, and the top ten hold roughly 1.5%. The sample in question was whole blood, obtained in connection with sensitization to the hapten diphenylcyclopropenone (DPC). The receptors here all came from a woman between 50 and 59 years old with alopecia areata. Some clones in this sample may be carry-over from other donors' samples. Both conserved end residues are part of each CDR3. The D gene is left open where the match is weak. Part of the rows lack a size; the others show once, few, many or a class for expanded clones.

j_call	d_call	v_call	clone_size	cdr3_aa	cdr3_nt
TRBJ2-7	.	TRBV5-6	few	CASSSEATYEQYF	TGTGCCAGCAGCTCGGAGGCAACCTACGAGCAGTACTTC
TRBJ1-5	.	TRBV10-2	few	CASSPGHPANQPQHF	TGCGCCAGCTCCCCGGGACACCCGGCGAATCAGCCCCAGCATTTT
TRBJ2-1	TRBD2	TRBV29-1	.	CSVGTSGSRRANEQFF	TGCAGCGTGGGGACTAGCGGGAGTCGCCGCGCCAATGAGCAGTTCTTC
TRBJ1-5	.	TRBV7-8	few	CASSPHRTGKQPQHF	TGTGCCAGCAGCCCTCACCGAACAGGGAAACAGCCCCAGCATTTT
TRBJ2-3	TRBD2	TRBV4-2	.	CASSQAGEDTQYF	TGTGCCAGCAGCCAGGCGGGGGAGGATACGCAGTATTTT
TRBJ2-3	.	TRBV2	.	CASVGGIGHYSTDTQYF	TGTGCCAGCGTTGGGGGGATAGGACACTACAGCACAGATACGCAGTATTTT
TRBJ2-5	TRBD2	TRBV4-3	many	CASSQATSGGLRPLYF	TGCGCCAGCAGCCAAGCAACTAGCGGGGGCCTCCGCCCCCTCTACTTC
TRBJ2-1	.	TRBV29-1	.	CSVVRVVGYNEQFF	TGCAGCGTTGTCCGTGTAGTAGGCTACAATGAGCAGTTCTTC
TRBJ2-1	.	TRBV7-2	.	CASSFYREHNEQFF	TGTGCCAGCAGCTTCTATAGGGAGCACAATGAGCAGTTCTTC
TRBJ2-3	.	TRBV5-6	many	CASSFQTDTQYF	TGTGCCAGCAGCTTCCAGACGGATACGCAGTATTTT
TRBJ2-2	.	TRBV2	many	CASTFGLANTGELFF	TGTGCCAGCACCTTTGGGCTCGCGAACACCGGGGAGCTGTTTTTT
TRBJ1-2	.	TRBV27	.	CASSSGLPNYGYTF	TGTGCCAGCAGTTCGGGCCTTCCTAACTATGGCTACACCTTC
TRBJ1-6	.	TRBV3-1	few	CASSQDSDRMPLHF	TGTGCCAGCAGCCAAGATTCTGACAGGATGCCCCTCCACTTT
TRBJ1-1	.	TRBV29-1	few	CSVEDWGVLSEAFF	TGCAGCGTTGAAGATTGGGGGGTGTTATCTGAAGCTTTCTTT
TRBJ1-2	TRBD1	TRBV2	few	CASSAGTGAQGYTF	TGTGCCAGCAGCGCCGGGACAGGGGCCCAGGGCTACACCTTC
TRBJ1-5	.	TRBV2	.	CASRIISNQPQHF	TGTGCCAGCAGGATCATTAGCAATCAGCCCCAGCATTTT
TRBJ2-2	.	TRBV11-2	few	CASSVQVFTGELFF	TGTGCCAGCAGCGTTCAGGTGTTCACCGGGGAGCTGTTTTTT
TRBJ1-1	.	TRBV29-1	.	CSVAEEYTEAFF	TGCAGCGTTGCAGAAGAGTACACTGAAGCTTTCTTT
TRBJ1-5	.	TRBV6-2/TRBV6-3	many	CASNMGSQPQHF	TGTGCCAGCAACATGGGGTCTCAGCCCCAGCATTTT
TRBJ1-2	TRBD1	TRBV7-9	.	CASIVEGAAENYGYTF	TGTGCCAGCATAGTAGAGGGGGCCGCGGAGAACTATGGCTACACCTTC
TRBJ1-6	TRBD1	TRBV18	many	CASSATGENSPLHF	TGTGCCAGCTCGGCGACAGGGGAAAATTCACCCCTCCACTTT
TRBJ1-2	.	TRBV9	.	CASSVGTSGYTF	TGTGCCAGCAGCGTAGGTACCAGTGGCTACACCTTC
TRBJ2-5	.	TRBV24-1	many	CATSVAETQYF	TGTGCCACCAGTGTGGCAGAGACCCAGTACTTC
TRBJ2-7	.	TRBV18	many	CASSGDGEEQYF	TGTGCCAGCTCCGGCGACGGAGAGGAGCAGTACTTC
TRBJ1-2	.	TRBV28	.	CASSATFGYTF	TGTGCCAGCAGTGCAACGTTTGGCTACACCTTC
TRBJ1-4	TRBD1	TRBV20-1	.	CSARGGQGATNEKLFF	TGCAGTGCTAGAGGGGGACAGGGCGCAACTAATGAAAAACTGTTTTTT
TRBJ1-2	TRBD1	TRBV6-5	few	CASSYDRDYGYTF	TGTGCCAGCAGTTACGACAGGGACTATGGCTACACCTTC